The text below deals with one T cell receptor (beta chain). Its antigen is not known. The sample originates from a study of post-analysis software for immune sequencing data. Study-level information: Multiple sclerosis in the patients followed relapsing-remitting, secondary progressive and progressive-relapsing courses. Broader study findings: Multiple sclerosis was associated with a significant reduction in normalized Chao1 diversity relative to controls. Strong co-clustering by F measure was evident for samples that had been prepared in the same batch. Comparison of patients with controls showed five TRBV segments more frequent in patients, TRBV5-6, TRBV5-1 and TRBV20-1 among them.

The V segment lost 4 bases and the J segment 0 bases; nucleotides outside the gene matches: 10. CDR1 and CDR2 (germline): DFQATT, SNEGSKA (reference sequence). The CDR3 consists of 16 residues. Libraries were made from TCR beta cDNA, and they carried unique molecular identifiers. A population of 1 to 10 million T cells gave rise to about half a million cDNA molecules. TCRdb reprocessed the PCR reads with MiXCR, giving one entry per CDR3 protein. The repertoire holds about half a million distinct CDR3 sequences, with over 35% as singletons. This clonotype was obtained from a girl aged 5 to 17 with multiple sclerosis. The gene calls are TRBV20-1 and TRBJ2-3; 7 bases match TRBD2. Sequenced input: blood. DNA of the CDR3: TGCAGTGCTACGCACGGACTAGTCCCTAGCACAGATACGCAGTATTTT. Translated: CSATHGLVPSTDTQYF.